This TCR beta chain was recorded in a study of beta chain features in type 1 diabetes. Study conclusions and caveats: Shorter TCRB CDR3s, moderately but significantly so, were found in Type 1 diabetes patients in all four CD4+ subsets.

Per germline, CDR1 SGHTA and CDR2 FQGNSA. V shed 4 bases and J shed 5 bases, with 14 bases lying between them. CDR3 length: 14 amino acids. The authors reverse transcribed all of the isolated RNA, so sequencing captured expressed TCRB transcripts. TCRdb's table, derived via immunoSEQ multiplex PCR, lists solely in-frame clones and lacks some. Of approximately 470,000 clones in the sample, about 29% are singletons; the top ten hold about 0.065%. This clone occurred a few times. Antigen specificity is unknown. This sequence was found in a man aged 18 to 30 in good health. Sequenced input: naive CD4+ T cells from blood. V is TRBV7-2 and J is TRBJ2-5; weak D call: TRBD1 (5 bases). The chain's CDR3 is CASSSGGAWETQYF. In nucleotides, the CDR3 is TGTGCCAGCAGCTCAGGTGGGGCCTGGGAGACCCAGTACTTC. The full variable domain, completed using reference TRBV7-2 and TRBJ2-5, is GAGVSQSPSNKVTEKGKDVELRCDPISGHTALYWYRQSLGQGLEFLIYFQGNSAPDKSGLPSDRFSAERTGGSVSTLTIQRTQQEDSAVYLCASSSGGAWETQYFGPGTRLLVL.